This TCR beta chain was sequenced during a study of preoperative IRX-2 immunotherapy in early breast cancer. This table comes from immunoSEQ multiplex PCR, and its TCRdb copy is limited to in-frame clones, with some not included. The sample records 35,000 to 55,000 clones, approximately 94% being singletons. The treatment denotes: preoperative locoregional IRX-2 cytokine immunotherapy. Samples came from a phase Ib trial of preoperative locoregional IRX-2 cytokine immunotherapy. Germline V gene data show CDR1 as MNHEY and CDR2 as SMNVEV (reference sequence). The V and J ends lost 2 bases and 1 base respectively, with 11 bases between them. This CDR3 is 15 amino acids long.

The sample in question was tumor tissue, obtained after IRX-2 immunotherapy. The receptor's source is a human donor with breast cancer. This chain links TRBV27 with TRBJ2-5, with D possibly matching TRBD1 (6 bases). CDR3 sequence: CASSLVAGVQETQYF. The CDR3 DNA reads TGTGCCAGCAGTTTAGTGGCAGGGGTCCAAGAGACCCAGTACTTC.